The subject of this entry is one T cell receptor beta chain. Its cognate antigen is unknown. V was clipped by 4 bases and J by 5 bases, with 11 bases between them. Germline V gene lookup returns CDR1 SGDLS and CDR2 YYNGEE. CDR3 length: 13 amino acids. The sample comes from a study of cytomegalovirus exposure and HLA in healthy donors. Study-wide points: Presence/absence analysis assumed near-uniform sequencing depth across donors. In an earlier analysis, most TCR beta V segments were productive about 87% or about 30% of the time. HLA allele associations emerged for roughly 16,000 TCR beta sequences in a later analysis, at 0.05 false discovery rate. Owing to their indistinguishability, certain V segments, notably TRBV6-2 and TRBV6-3, were excluded.

Use of 60 Vbeta and 13 Jbeta primers characterized the PCR. Profiling relied on immunoSEQ multiplex PCR, and the TCRdb table lists in-frame clones only, not all of them. Its listing shows more than 110,000 clones. The chain recombines TRBV9 with TRBJ2-3; D uncertain. Sequences were obtained from PBMCs. This sequence was found in a man in his forties in good health and CMV-seronegative. The CDR3: CASSLPGLDTQYF. Here the CDR3 DNA reads TGTGCCAGCAGCCTTCCCGGGTTAGATACGCAGTATTTT.